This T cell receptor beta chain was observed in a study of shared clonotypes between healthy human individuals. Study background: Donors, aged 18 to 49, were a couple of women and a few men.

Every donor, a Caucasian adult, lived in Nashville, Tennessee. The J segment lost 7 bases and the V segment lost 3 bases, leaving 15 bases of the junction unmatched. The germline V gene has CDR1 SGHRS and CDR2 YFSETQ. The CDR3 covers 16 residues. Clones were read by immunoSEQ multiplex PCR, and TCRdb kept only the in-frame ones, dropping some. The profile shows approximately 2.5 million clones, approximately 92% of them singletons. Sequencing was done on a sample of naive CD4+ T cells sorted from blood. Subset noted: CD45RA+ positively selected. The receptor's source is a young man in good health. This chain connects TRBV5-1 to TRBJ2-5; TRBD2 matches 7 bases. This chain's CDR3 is CASSSRPKRDIWTQYF. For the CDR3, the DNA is TGCGCCAGCAGCTCAAGGCCAAAGCGGGATATTTGGACCCAGTACTTC.